The 23 T cell receptor beta chains listed next were all sequenced from one sample in a study of T cells after yellow fever vaccination. TCRdb re-derived calls from the 5' RACE reads in MiXCR, one entry per CDR3 protein. Among more than 300,000 distinct CDR3 sequences listed, around 6.8% were seen once. This specimen was PBMCs, taken about 41 days after the first yellow fever vaccination. Receptors were obtained from a man between 18 and 35 years old who received the YFV17D yellow fever vaccine.

This rearrangement joins TRBV29-1 to TRBJ1-6; D call uncertain. V lost 5 bases and J 0 bases, leaving 8 bases between the germline ends. The CDR3 has 14 residues. Per germline, CDR1 SQVTM and CDR2 ANQGSEA. CDR3 DNA: TGCAGCGTTCGAGGAAGCTCCTATAATTCACCCCTCCACTTT. It yields the protein CSVRGSSYNSPLHF.

This clonotype was counted many times. The chain carries TRBV28 and TRBJ2-1; 8 nucleotides line up with TRBD2. Germline lookup yields CDR1 MDHEN and CDR2 SYDVKM. Trimming at V came to 2 bases and at J to 10 bases, leaving 4 bases not matched to a gene. This CDR3 spans 13 amino acids. In DNA, the CDR3 is TGTGCCAGCAGTTTAAACACGGGAGGGGAGCAGTTCTTC. Translation gives CASSLNTGGEQFF.

This clonotype came up a few times. The chain joins TRBV12-3 or TRBV12-4 to TRBJ1-6; weak D call: TRBD1 (6 bases). The CDR3 is made up of 14 amino acids. V gave up 7 bases and J gave up 8 bases, with 15 bases separating them. The CDR3 DNA reads TGTGCCAGCACCACACAGGGTTCTTATTCACCCCTCCACTTT. Protein product: CASTTQGSYSPLHF.

This clonotype was seen more than once but under ten times. The chain couples TRBV28 to TRBJ2-5; tentatively, D is TRBD1 (5 bases). Trimming removed 6 bases at V and 4 bases at J, with 12 bases between. CDR1 and CDR2 from the germline V gene are MDHEN and SYDVKM. The CDR3 runs 13 residues. CDR3 region: CASSVSGPETQYF. Here the CDR3 DNA reads TGTGCCAGCAGCGTTTCAGGGCCAGAGACCCAGTACTTC.

About this clonotype itself: Possible read error: a much larger clone is one base away. DNA for the CDR3: TGTGCCAGGAGCCTGGGGGGCCGGGTTAACTACGTTCCCTACTTC. Its protein product is CARSLGGRVNYVPYF. This chain uses TRBV4-2 with TRBJ2-7; either TRBD1 or TRBD2 may supply D (6 bases each). This CDR3 has 15 amino acids. Germline CDR1 LGHNA, CDR2 YNFKEQ.

In this sample, this clonotype turned up once. The J gene is TRBJ2-2, the V gene TRBV2; D not certain. The CDR3 totals 14 residues. V was shortened by 5 bases and J by 6 bases, with 13 bases between the two germline ends. CDR1 and CDR2 from the germline V gene are SNHLY and FYNNEI. CDR3 loop: CASSILTSAGELFF. The CDR3 bases are TGTGCCAGCAGTATCCTCACTTCGGCCGGGGAGCTGTTTTTT.

This clonotype was detected ten times or more. The chain carries TRBV20-1 and TRBJ1-2; a weak D match, TRBD1 (5 bases). The CDR3 covers 13 residues. Germline V lookup: CDR1 DFQATT, CDR2 SNEGSKA (reference sequence). V lost 0 bases to trimming and J lost 4 bases, with 9 bases between them. The CDR3 reads CSARDYRLYGYTF. CDR3 sequence (DNA): TGCAGTGCTAGAGATTACAGGCTCTATGGCTACACCTTC.

This clonotype has more than one count but fewer than ten. The rearrangement links TRBV6-5 to TRBJ2-1; TRBD2 aligns across 10 bases. This CDR3 has 16 residues. Germline CDR1 MNHEY, CDR2 SVGAGI. V lost 4 bases, J lost 7 bases, and 10 bases stayed unmatched. DNA of the CDR3: TGTGCCAGCAGTTTTCCAGCGGGGGGGTCGAGAAATGAGCAGTTCTTC. It translates to CASSFPAGGSRNEQFF.

This clonotype was seen a few times. The V gene is TRBV7-2, the J gene TRBJ1-1; no reliable D call. V shed 5 bases and J shed 1 base, with 8 bases lying between them. The germline V gene encodes CDR1 SGHTA and CDR2 FQGNSA. The CDR3 extends over 13 amino acids. Here the CDR3 DNA reads TGTGCCAGCAGCGTGGACTCGAACACTGAAGCTTTCTTT. Amino acid sequence: CASSVDSNTEAFF.

The rearrangement joins TRBV4-1 to TRBJ1-1, with 8 bases aligning to TRBD1. V lost 5 bases to trimming and J lost 2 bases; unmatched junction nucleotides: 13. The CDR3 consists of 17 residues. Looked up from germline, CDR1 is MGHRA and CDR2 is YSYEKL. The CDR3 bases are TGCGCCAGCAGCAATCCTGCATATACAGGGGGTAACACTGAAGCTTTCTTT. This gives the protein CASSNPAYTGGNTEAFF.

This clonotype was seen at least ten times. The V gene is TRBV12-3 or TRBV12-4, the J gene TRBJ2-7, with D maybe TRBD1 (6 bases). The CDR3 is made up of 13 amino acids. The ends were cut back, 6 bases at V and 6 bases at J, with 15 bases in the middle. The CDR3 region has the DNA TGTGCCAGCAGCCCCGACAGGTTCCGCGAGCAGTACTTC. Its protein is CASSPDRFREQYF.

This clonotype occurred a few times. J is TRBJ2-7 and V is TRBV4-3, with TRBD1 as a possible D gene (5 bases). Trimming stripped 4 bases from V and 3 bases from J, with 10 bases between. The CDR3 totals 13 residues. The germline gives CDR1 LGHNA, CDR2 YSLEER. The CDR3 loop is CASSRRQNYEQYF. CDR3 DNA: TGCGCCAGCAGCCGGAGACAGAACTACGAGCAGTACTTC.

The rearrangement links TRBV6-1 to TRBJ1-2; D is ambiguous. CDR3 length: 14 amino acids. Germline assignment: CDR1 MNHNS and CDR2 SASEGT. V was cut by 3 bases and J by 2 bases, with 10 bases left in between. CDR3: CASSDTGTNYGYTF. The DNA of the CDR3 is TGTGCCAGCAGTGACACGGGTACCAACTATGGCTACACCTTC.

The rearrangement uses TRBV11-3 and TRBJ1-4; 10 bases line up with TRBD1. The CDR3 is made up of 15 amino acids. The germline CDR1 and CDR2 sequences are SGHNT and YENEEA. After removal of 5 bases from V and 7 bases from J, the junction contained 7 bases not matched to a gene. The CDR3 DNA follows: TGTGCCAGCAGCCGCCCGGGACAGGGGAGTGAAAAACTGTTTTTT. This codes for CASSRPGQGSEKLFF.

This clonotype was counted between two and nine times. The chain recombines TRBV28 with TRBJ2-1; TRBD2 matches 13 bases. V shed 5 bases and J 0 bases; nucleotides not matched to a gene: 4. The CDR3 covers 17 residues. Germline lookup yields CDR1 MDHEN and CDR2 SYDVKM. The CDR3 spells CASSTTSGGSSYNEQFF. In DNA form, the CDR3 reads TGTGCCAGCAGTACGACTAGCGGGGGGAGCTCCTACAATGAGCAGTTCTTC.

A few counts support this clonotype. J is TRBJ2-1 and V is TRBV6-5; TRBD1 agrees at 8 bases. Per the germline V gene, CDR1 is MNHEY and CDR2 is SVGAGI. V lost 1 base to trimming and J lost 14 bases; unmatched junction nucleotides: 16. This CDR3 is built from 16 residues. This chain's CDR3 is CASSYYRLGQGFTEFF. The CDR3 nucleotides read TGTGCCAGCAGTTACTATCGTCTTGGACAGGGTTTTACAGAGTTCTTC.

The chain links TRBV3-1 to TRBJ2-3; 7 bases fit TRBD1. Germline V gene sequence: CDR1 LGHDT, CDR2 YNNKEL (reference sequence). Trimming at V came to 3 bases and at J to 3 bases, leaving 6 bases not matched to a gene. This CDR3 has 15 residues. In nucleotides, the CDR3 is TGTGCCAGCAGCCAGGATCAGGGGGAGACAGATACGCAGTATTTT. Translation gives CASSQDQGETDTQYF.

This clonotype was detected a few times. The rearrangement links TRBV18 to TRBJ1-4; D is uncertain. Germline CDR1 KGHSH, CDR2 LQKENI. V gave up 2 bases and J gave up 3 bases, with 7 bases separating them. This CDR3 contains 14 residues. CDR3 sequence: CASSPATSNEKLFF. The CDR3 coding sequence is TGTGCCAGCTCACCAGCTACTTCTAATGAAAAACTGTTTTTT.

This clonotype turned up a few times. The V gene is TRBV3-1, the J gene TRBJ1-1; D unresolved. Germline CDR1 and CDR2: LGHDT and YNNKEL (reference sequence). The CDR3 length is 15 residues. Trimming left V 2 bases short and J 2 bases short, with 12 bases between. CDR3 sequence (DNA): TGTGCCAGCAGCCAAAATTTAGGTGGCAACACTGAAGCTTTCTTT. Translating gives CASSQNLGGNTEAFF.

The rearrangement links TRBV19 to TRBJ2-2; the match to TRBD2 covers 9 bases. V lost 7 bases and J lost 7; bases outside the gene matches: 7. The CDR3 has 14 residues. Germline CDR1 LNHDA, CDR2 SQIVND (reference sequence). CDR3 bases: TGTGCCAGTACTAGCGGGGCCCTGGGCGGGGAGCTGTTTTTT. The encoded protein is CASTSGALGGELFF.

CDR3 nucleotide sequence: TGTGCCAGCAGTGAAGGGGGACTAGCGGGGGGATATAGTAGCTCCTACAATGAGCAGTTCTTC. This sequence encodes CASSEGGLAGGYSSSYNEQFF. V and J are TRBV6-1 and TRBJ2-1; TRBD2 aligns across 15 bases. Per the germline V gene, CDR1 is MNHNS and CDR2 is SASEGT. V shed 1 base and J 0 bases; nucleotides not matched to a gene: 10. The CDR3 extends over 21 amino acids.

The genes are TRBV15 and TRBJ1-2, with D perhaps matching TRBD1 (5 bases). V lost 0 bases to trimming and J lost 4 bases, with 9 bases between them. The germline V gene has CDR1 LNHNV and CDR2 YYDKDF (reference sequence). The CDR3 spans 14 residues. Written as DNA, the CDR3 is TGTGCCACCAGCAGAGATGACAGCAGCTATGGCTACACCTTC. Its protein is CATSRDDSSYGYTF.

This clonotype has at least ten counts. CDR3 protein: CASSEIRGTGSHEQYF. In DNA form, the CDR3 reads TGCGCCAGCAGTGAGATCCGAGGGACAGGGTCCCACGAGCAGTACTTC. The rearrangement joins TRBV10-1 to TRBJ2-7, with 9 nucleotides matching TRBD1. The junction had 10 bases not matched to a gene; V was cut back by 2 bases and J by 5 bases. Germline-derived CDR1 and CDR2 are WNHNN and SYGVQD (reference sequence). This CDR3 has 16 amino acids.